The 20 T cell receptor beta chains below come from one sample, sequenced in a study of blood T cell repertoires in COVID-19. TCRdb's copy holds only in-frame clones and misses some; the assay was immunoSEQ multiplex PCR. The data contain over 100,000 clones, over 60% of them singletons. Sequencing was performed on peripheral blood. These receptors came from a human donor in a cohort sampled during active or convalescent COVID-19.

The chain is built from TRBV9 and TRBJ1-3; D is undetermined. The CDR3 has 14 residues. Germline-derived CDR1 and CDR2 are SGDLS and YYNGEE. V shed 0 bases and J shed 0 bases, with 4 bases lying between them. The CDR3 DNA is TGTGCCAGCAGCGTAGACAGCTCTGGAAACACCATATATTTT. This translates into CASSVDSSGNTIYF. The full variable domain, with the rest looked up from reference TRBV9 and TRBJ1-3, is DSGVTQTPKHLITATGQRVTLRCSPRSGDLSVYWYQQSLDQGLQFLIQYYNGEERAKGNILERFSAQQFPDLHSELNLSSLELGDSALYFCASSVDSSGNTIYFGEGSWLTVV.

The chain is built from TRBV3-1 (or the pseudogene TRBV3-2) and TRBJ1-1, with no clear D. The CDR3 sequence is 16 residues long. Trimming took off 4 bases at V and 5 bases at J, with 20 bases between the two ends. The germline V gene encodes CDR1 LGHDT and CDR2 YNNKEL (reference sequence). The CDR3 coding sequence is TGTGCCAGCAGCCCTTACTCGGACGGGAGGAGGACTGAAGCTTTCTTT. Residues: CASSPYSDGRRTEAFF.

V is TRBV24-1 and J is TRBJ2-1; D unclear. Trimming took 7 bases from V and 10 from J, leaving 10 bases between them. This CDR3 comprises 11 residues. Germline CDR1 is KGHDR and CDR2 is SFDVKD. The DNA of the CDR3 is TGTGCCACCAGCCGGGTCGAAGAGCAGTTCTTC. It translates to CATSRVEEQFF.

J is TRBJ2-3 and V is TRBV6-5; 8 nucleotides agree with TRBD1. CDR3 length: 14 amino acids. CDR1 and CDR2 (germline): MNHEY, SVGAGI. The ends lost 6 bases at V and 8 bases at J; junction bases unmatched: 10. The CDR3 reads CASRSGTGPGTQYF. For the CDR3, the DNA is TGTGCCAGCAGATCCGGGACAGGTCCCGGTACGCAGTATTTT.

V is TRBV7-9 and J is TRBJ2-7, with TRBD2 matching over 7 bases. CDR3 size: 14 residues. V dropped 3 bases and J dropped 3; count of bases not matched to a gene: 5. CDR1 SEHNR and CDR2 FQNEAQ come from the germline V gene (reference sequence). CDR3 DNA sequence: TGTGCCAGCAGCTTTAAAGCGGGACTCTACGAGCAGTACTTC. Translating gives CASSFKAGLYEQYF.

V usage is TRBV6-6 and J usage is TRBJ1-1; a possible D gene is TRBD1 (6 bases). CDR1 MNHNY and CDR2 SVGAGI come from the germline V gene (reference sequence). Trimming removed 7 bases from V and 5 bases from J, with 14 bases in between. The CDR3 extends over 13 amino acids. The CDR3 here is CASTRTGKTEAFF. The CDR3 region has the DNA TGTGCCAGCACCAGAACAGGGAAAACTGAAGCTTTCTTT.

The genes are TRBV7-2 and TRBJ2-7, with TRBD2 matching over 7 bases. Germline V gene data show CDR1 as SGHTA and CDR2 as FQGNSA. CDR3 length equals 15 residues. J lost 0 bases, V lost 1 base, and 3 bases had no gene match. The CDR3 sequence: CASSLVAGDSYEQYF. The CDR3 nucleotides read TGTGCCAGCAGCTTAGTGGCGGGGGACTCCTACGAGCAGTACTTC.

The chain carries TRBV6-5 and TRBJ2-3; 9 bases align to TRBD2. Per the germline V gene, CDR1 is MNHEY and CDR2 is SVGAGI. V dropped 7 bases and J dropped 3; count of bases not matched to a gene: 8. The length of the CDR3 is 15 residues. This CDR3 is CASKLLSGSTDTQYF. CDR3 in DNA: TGTGCCAGCAAACTCCTTAGCGGGAGTACAGATACGCAGTATTTT.

The chain combines TRBV19 with TRBJ2-7, with 7 bases aligning to TRBD2. CDR1 is LNHDA and CDR2 is SQIVND in the germline V gene (reference sequence). The CDR3 sequence is 14 residues long. The V and J ends lost 1 base and 2 bases, in that order; junction bases with no gene match: 2. CDR3 protein: CASSIAGGTYEQYF. The CDR3 nucleotides are TGTGCCAGTAGTATAGCGGGAGGTACCTACGAGCAGTACTTC.

This chain joins TRBV12-2 and TRBJ2-7; TRBD1 is the table's D call and was not checked against the DNA. TRBV12-2 is a known pseudogene. The CDR3 has 14 amino acids. In nucleotides, the CDR3 is TGTGCAAGTCGCTTAACAGCCAGACCCTACGAGCAGTACTTC. Translating it yields CASRLTARPYEQYF.

This clone has just a few counts. The chain recombines TRBV12-3 or TRBV12-4 with TRBJ1-2; D is ambiguous. Trimming pared 6 bases from V and 6 bases from J, leaving 5 bases between. The CDR3 is 10 amino acids. CDR3 DNA sequence: TGTGCCAGCAGCACTAATGGCTACACCTTC. It encodes CASSTNGYTF.

This clone occurred once. The CDR3 region is CATSRGRGTSGKQTGELFF. The CDR3 nucleotides are TGTGCCACCAGCAGAGGCCGCGGGACTAGCGGGAAACAAACCGGGGAGCTGTTTTTT. The chain carries TRBV15 and TRBJ2-2; 13 bases map to TRBD2. In germline, CDR1 is LNHNV, CDR2 YYDKDF (reference sequence). The length of the CDR3 is 19 residues. Trimming at V came to 1 base and at J to 5 bases, leaving 10 bases not matched to a gene.

This chain links TRBV7-2 with TRBJ2-5; TRBD1 matches 12 bases. V lost 1 base, J lost 5 bases, and 5 bases stayed unmatched. Germline V gene data show CDR1 as SGHTA and CDR2 as FQGNSA. The CDR3 loop spans 16 amino acids. The CDR3 sequence is CASSLVGTGGRETQYF. As DNA, the CDR3 is TGTGCCAGCAGCTTAGTGGGGACAGGGGGCCGGGAGACCCAGTACTTC.

The rearrangement links TRBV2 to TRBJ2-3, with 11 bases matching TRBD1. The CDR3 covers 16 residues. Germline trimming cut 6 bases from V and 4 bases from J; bases unmatched to any gene: 9. Germline CDR1 and CDR2: SNHLY and FYNNEI. The CDR3 DNA follows: TGTGCCAGCAGAGGACAGGGGGCGGTGCGGGCAGATACGCAGTATTTT. It translates to CASRGQGAVRADTQYF.

The chain joins TRBV12-3 or TRBV12-4 to TRBJ1-2; 9 nucleotides match TRBD1. This CDR3 comprises 13 residues. V lost 6 bases and J lost 6; bases outside the gene matches: 5. CDR3 amino acids: CASRIQGADGYTF. CDR3 nucleotides: TGTGCCAGCAGAATACAGGGGGCTGATGGCTACACCTTC.

J is TRBJ2-7 and V is TRBV5-1, with 16 bases aligning to TRBD2. This CDR3 has 17 amino acids. V lost 3 bases and J lost 3; bases outside the gene matches: 6. Germline CDR1 reads SGHRS; CDR2 reads YFSETQ. CDR3 bases: TGCGCCAGCAGCTCGGGACTAGCGGGAGGGCCGGGCTACGAGCAGTACTTC. It yields the protein CASSSGLAGGPGYEQYF.

V is TRBV12-3 or TRBV12-4 and J is TRBJ2-7; the D gene is possibly TRBD1 (6 bases). There are 13 residues in the CDR3. V was pared by 6 bases and J by 0 bases, with 9 bases between. CDR3 protein: CASRQGFSYEQYF. The CDR3 DNA follows: TGTGCCAGCAGACAGGGCTTCTCCTACGAGCAGTACTTC.

This clone was recorded a few times. This rearrangement joins TRBV18 to TRBJ2-6, with no clear D. This CDR3 comprises 14 residues. The ends were cut back, 5 bases at V and 2 bases at J, with 7 bases in the middle. Looked up from germline, CDR1 is KGHSH and CDR2 is LQKENI. The CDR3, as DNA: TGTGCCAGCTCATCGACTGCTGGGGCCAACGTCCTGACTTTC. Translating gives CASSSTAGANVLTF.

The V gene is TRBV20-1, the J gene TRBJ2-1, with 8 bases that match TRBD2. This CDR3 has 15 residues. Germline CDR1 DFQATT, CDR2 SNEGSKA (reference sequence). V lost 3 bases to trimming and J lost 6 bases; unmatched junction nucleotides: 10. CDR3: CSASQAGGTPNEQFF. DNA for the CDR3: TGCAGTGCTAGTCAGGCGGGAGGTACGCCCAATGAGCAGTTCTTC.

This clone was recorded a few times. J is TRBJ2-3 and V is TRBV6-2 or TRBV6-3; possibly TRBD1 for D (6 bases). Germline CDR1 MNHEY, CDR2 SVGEGT. V was pared by 5 bases and J by 1 base, with 13 bases between. This CDR3 region has 15 residues. As DNA, the CDR3 is TGTGCCAGCAGTAACCAGGGGCCTGGCACAGATACGCAGTATTTT. This codes for CASSNQGPGTDTQYF.